The 30 T cell receptor beta chains given below trace back to one sample, sequenced in a study of T cell responses to AZD1222 COVID-19 vaccine (dated by TCRdb to 2020 to 2022). Receptors were amplified or captured by the immunoSEQ multiplex PCR assay. TCRdb carries this immuneACCESS record with in-frame sequences only. Its versions omit some clonotypes, under half of them owing to an unresolved V gene in the studies checked, with the rest unexplained. The sample has about 100,000 clones on record, roughly nine tenths of them singletons. The ten largest clones capture roughly 17% of the sample. The sample's time point, from its label and the paper: baseline before first vaccination. Sequenced here: peripheral blood, sampled on day 0 of AZD1222 vaccination. Source of these receptors: an adult in good health.

The chain uses TRBV24-1 and TRBJ2-3; TRBD2 agrees at 13 bases. Germline lookup yields CDR1 KGHDR and CDR2 SFDVKD. The trim removed 0 bases at V and 3 bases at J, leaving 5 bases unmatched. The CDR3 contains 18 residues. CDR3 coding DNA: TGTGCCACCAGTGATTTGCCCCGGACTAGCGGGGGTACAGATACGCAGTATTTT. Its translation is CATSDLPRTSGGTDTQYF.

The rearrangement uses TRBV6-1 and TRBJ1-5; 10 bases align to TRBD1. Germline values: CDR1 MNHNS, CDR2 SASEGT. CDR3 size: 18 residues. With 4 bases clipped from V and 0 bases from J, the junction kept 9 bases outside the gene matches. The CDR3 DNA sequence: TGTGCCAGCAGTGGGCGACAGGGGGCTACCGATAGCAATCAGCCCCAGCATTTT. This sequence encodes CASSGRQGATDSNQPQHF.

This chain uses TRBV18 with TRBJ2-6; TRBD1 might be the D (7 bases). CDR3 length: 15 amino acids. Trimming took 0 bases from V and 12 from J, leaving 15 bases between them. Germline CDR1 and CDR2: KGHSH and LQKENI. CDR3 DNA: TGTGCCAGCTCACCACCTGGAGGGGGCACCTCCGTCCTGACTTTC. It translates to CASSPPGGGTSVLTF. Looking up the rest from reference TRBV18 and TRBJ2-6 gives the full variable domain: NAGVMQNPRHLVRRRGQEARLRCSPMKGHSHVYWYRQLPEEGLKFMVYLQKENIIDESGMPKERFSAEFPKEGPSILRIQQVVRGDSAAYFCASSPPGGGTSVLTFGAGSRLTVL.

V and J are TRBV5-1 and TRBJ1-2, with a tentative D call TRBD1 (5 bases). Germline V gives CDR1 SGHRS, CDR2 YFSETQ. Trimming left V 4 bases short and J 4 bases short, with 14 bases between. There are 14 residues in the CDR3. Here the CDR3 reads CASSDRPQGYGYTF. The CDR3 coding sequence is TGCGCCAGCAGCGATAGGCCTCAGGGCTATGGCTACACCTTC.

The chain employs TRBV7-6 and TRBJ2-7, with D tentatively TRBD1 or TRBD2 (6 bases each). CDR3 size: 15 residues. Trimming removed 0 bases at V and 4 bases at J, with 13 bases between. Germline V gene lookup returns CDR1 SGHVS and CDR2 FNYEAQ. CDR3 loop: CASSLAGGPRYEQYF. Written as DNA, the CDR3 is TGTGCCAGCAGCTTAGCGGGGGGCCCACGATACGAGCAGTACTTC.

The table lists this clone with a count of one. This rearrangement joins TRBV19 to TRBJ1-1; TRBD1 matches at 9 bases. The CDR3 extends over 16 amino acids. Germline lookup yields CDR1 LNHDA and CDR2 SQIVND (reference sequence). The V and J ends lost 4 bases and 0 bases, in that order; junction bases with no gene match: 6. The CDR3 coding sequence is TGTGCCAGTAGTACAACCGGACAGGGGATGAACACTGAAGCTTTCTTT. This codes for CASSTTGQGMNTEAFF.

V and J are TRBV6-5 and TRBJ2-7, with TRBD2 matching 8 bases. J lost 4 bases, V lost 2 bases, and 10 bases had no gene match. This CDR3 contains 16 residues. Germline CDR1 reads MNHEY; CDR2 reads SVGAGI. The DNA for the CDR3 is TGTGCCAGCAGTTACGGAGAAGCGGGAGAGGGATACGAGCAGTACTTC. Translation: CASSYGEAGEGYEQYF.

This chain uses TRBV5-1 with TRBJ2-2; D is unclear. V lost 2 bases and J lost 5, with 10 bases in between. The CDR3 contains 14 residues. Germline V gene sequence: CDR1 SGHRS, CDR2 YFSETQ. The CDR3 sequence is CASSLETVTGELFF. The CDR3 DNA is TGCGCCAGCAGCTTAGAAACGGTTACCGGGGAGCTGTTTTTT.

The chain couples TRBV12-3 or TRBV12-4 to TRBJ2-2; D possibly uses TRBD1 or TRBD2 (5 bases each). The V and J ends lost 7 bases and 1 base respectively, with 7 bases between them. This CDR3 has 13 amino acids. CDR3 in DNA: TGTGCCAGCAAGAGGGGGAACACCGGGGAGCTGTTTTTT. This codes for CASKRGNTGELFF.

This chain connects TRBV10-3 to TRBJ2-3; 10 positions agree with TRBD2. CDR1 ENHRY and CDR2 SYGVKD come from the germline V gene. CDR3 length: 17 residues. V lost 2 bases, J lost 4 bases, and 9 bases stayed unmatched. The CDR3 bases are TGTGCCATCAGTGAGGGCATAGCGGGAGGACCGGCAGATACGCAGTATTTT. Translation gives CAISEGIAGGPADTQYF.

The rearrangement links TRBV28 to TRBJ2-1; 7 bases match TRBD2. The germline CDR1 and CDR2 sequences are MDHEN and SYDVKM. V shed 6 bases and J 6 bases; nucleotides not matched to a gene: 14. The CDR3 covers 16 residues. This chain's CDR3 is CASSPSGTSAVNEQFF. CDR3 nucleotides: TGTGCCAGCAGCCCCAGCGGAACTAGCGCGGTCAATGAGCAGTTCTTC.

This chain joins TRBV5-1 and TRBJ1-1; possibly TRBD1 for D (6 bases). V lost 5 bases, J lost 4 bases, and 12 bases lay in between. The germline V gene has CDR1 SGHRS and CDR2 YFSETQ. This CDR3 contains 13 residues. CDR3 sequence (DNA): TGCGCCAGCAGTCCTGGGGGGGCCACTGAAGCTTTCTTT. Protein: CASSPGGATEAFF.

This sequence joins TRBV11-3 and TRBJ2-3; D is ambiguous. CDR3 length: 13 residues. Trimming left V 6 bases short and J 0 bases short, with 7 bases between. Germline CDR1 reads SGHNT; CDR2 reads YENEEA. The CDR3 DNA sequence: TGTGCCAGCAGGTATCCTAGCACAGATACGCAGTATTTT. Amino acid sequence: CASRYPSTDTQYF.

V gene TRBV7-2 combines with J gene TRBJ1-2; D unclear. The CDR3 runs 13 residues. In germline, CDR1 is SGHTA, CDR2 FQGNSA. V gave up 5 bases and J gave up 4 bases, with 11 bases separating them. The CDR3 bases are TGTGCCAGCAGCCGGACCATGGGCTATGGCTACACCTTC. Encoded protein: CASSRTMGYGYTF.

The rearrangement uses TRBV7-9 and TRBJ2-1; maybe TRBD2 (5 bases). The V and J ends lost 6 bases and 0 bases respectively, with 21 bases between them. The CDR3 extends over 18 amino acids. CDR1 is SEHNR, CDR2 FQNEAQ, per germline (reference sequence). CDR3 nucleotides: TGTGCCAGCAGACCGATTGTAAGCGGAGGAAGCTCCTACAATGAGCAGTTCTTC. Its protein is CASRPIVSGGSSYNEQFF.

The chain has TRBV19 and TRBJ1-4; D is uncertain. Germline assignment: CDR1 LNHDA and CDR2 SQIVND (reference sequence). The CDR3 runs 15 residues. V was shortened by 5 bases and J by 7 bases, with 17 bases between the two germline ends. This CDR3 reads CASSQDTERSEKLFF. The CDR3 DNA follows: TGTGCCAGTAGTCAGGATACCGAAAGGAGTGAAAAACTGTTTTTT.

The rearrangement uses TRBV4-1 and TRBJ2-2, with 9 nucleotides matching TRBD1. CDR3 size: 16 residues. With V trimmed by 3 bases and J by 6 bases, 8 bases remained unmatched. Germline V gene lookup returns CDR1 MGHRA and CDR2 YSYEKL. This CDR3 is CASSHHRGRDSGELFF. CDR3 DNA sequence: TGCGCCAGCAGCCACCACAGGGGGCGCGATTCCGGGGAGCTGTTTTTT.

V and J are TRBV6-5 and TRBJ1-5; D is uncertain. Germline V lookup: CDR1 MNHEY, CDR2 SVGAGI. There are 14 residues in the CDR3. Trimming pared 7 bases from V and 0 bases from J, leaving 10 bases between. CDR3 sequence reads: CASIPLYSNQPQHF. In nucleotides, the CDR3 is TGTGCCAGCATCCCCCTTTATAGCAATCAGCCCCAGCATTTT.

This clone was counted only a few times. V gene TRBV27 combines with J gene TRBJ2-2; 14 bases agree with TRBD2. There are 17 residues in the CDR3. Germline CDR1 is MNHEY and CDR2 is SMNVEV (reference sequence). The J segment lost 3 bases and the V segment lost 1 base, leaving 1 base of the junction unmatched. The CDR3 loop is CASSLWTSGRYTGELFF. The CDR3 DNA is TGTGCCAGCAGTTTATGGACTAGCGGGAGGTACACCGGGGAGCTGTTTTTT.

V usage is TRBV28 and J usage is TRBJ1-2; D unresolved. Germline V gene data show CDR1 as MDHEN and CDR2 as SYDVKM. This CDR3 contains 13 residues. Trimming took 11 bases from V and 0 from J, leaving 13 bases between them. CDR3 region: CAGRAGPNYGYTF. The CDR3 DNA follows: TGTGCCGGACGCGCAGGTCCTAACTATGGCTACACCTTC.

The gene calls are TRBV18 and TRBJ1-3; D may be TRBD1 (6 bases). V was clipped by 1 base and J by 7 bases, with 14 bases between them. CDR3 size: 15 residues. CDR1 and CDR2 from the germline V gene are KGHSH and LQKENI. CDR3 DNA: TGTGCCAGCTCACCACAAGAACTGCAGGGGAACACCATATATTTT. Its translation is CASSPQELQGNTIYF.

The V and J genes are TRBV5-4 and TRBJ2-5; D perhaps matches TRBD2 (6 bases). Germline V gene lookup returns CDR1 SGHNT and CDR2 YYREEE (reference sequence). Between the trimmed V and J ends, which lost 1 base and 5 bases, there was a span of 12 bases. CDR3 length equals 14 residues. The CDR3 is CASSLPGVAETQYF. In DNA, the CDR3 is TGTGCCAGCAGCTTGCCGGGGGTAGCGGAGACCCAGTACTTC.

This clone was observed a single time. The CDR3 loop reads CASSQDLQNNQPQHF. The CDR3 bases are TGCGCCAGCAGCCAAGATTTACAGAACAATCAGCCCCAGCATTTT. The rearrangement uses TRBV4-1 and TRBJ1-5; no firm D call. The V gene lost 0 bases and the J gene lost 3 bases, with 9 bases spanning the gap. The germline V gene encodes CDR1 MGHRA and CDR2 YSYEKL. This CDR3 is 15 amino acids long.

The V gene is TRBV18, the J gene TRBJ1-1; 8 bases fit TRBD1. V was pared by 5 bases and J by 3 bases, with 8 bases of the junction left unmatched. The V gene's germline CDR1 is KGHSH and CDR2 LQKENI. There are 15 residues in the CDR3. CDR3 DNA: TGTGCCAGCTCATCCTCACAGGGGGGGGACACTGAAGCTTTCTTT. Residues: CASSSSQGGDTEAFF.

This sequence joins TRBV6-5 and TRBJ1-1; the D is unclear. This CDR3 is 13 amino acids long. Looked up from germline, CDR1 is MNHEY and CDR2 is SVGAGI. V gave up 7 bases and J gave up 5 bases, with 14 bases separating them. The CDR3 coding sequence is TGTGCCAGCACCTCATCTGGACGTACTGAAGCTTTCTTT. Its translation is CASTSSGRTEAFF.

V gene TRBV29-1 combines with J gene TRBJ1-2; tentative D call: TRBD1 (6 bases). The CDR3 contains 13 residues. Germline-derived CDR1 and CDR2 are SQVTM and ANQGSEA. Trimming cost V 7 bases and J 6 bases, with 18 bases left between them. The CDR3 here is CSGGGGSQDGYTF. The CDR3 nucleotides read TGCAGCGGAGGGGGGGGATCGCAGGATGGCTACACCTTC.

V usage is TRBV5-6 and J usage is TRBJ1-6, with TRBD1 as a possible D gene (6 bases). Germline V CDR1 and CDR2: SGHDT, YYEEEE. The CDR3 length is 15 residues. V lost 7 bases and J lost 5, with 16 bases in between. DNA of the CDR3: TGTGCCAGCCGCTCACAGGGACGCAATAATTCACCCCTCCACTTT. Translated: CASRSQGRNNSPLHF.

V is TRBV5-1 and J is TRBJ1-1, with a tentative D call TRBD1 (5 bases). This CDR3 comprises 16 residues. The germline gives CDR1 SGHRS, CDR2 YFSETQ. Trimming removed 2 bases at V and 0 bases at J, with 14 bases between. Here the CDR3 reads CASSFSGTDLNTEAFF. The DNA for the CDR3 is TGCGCCAGCAGCTTTTCCGGGACCGATTTGAACACTGAAGCTTTCTTT.

The V gene is TRBV6-5, the J gene TRBJ2-1, with a weak D call TRBD1 (6 bases). Trimming left V 9 bases short and J 3 bases short, with 15 bases between. The CDR3 runs to 14 residues. The germline gives CDR1 MNHEY, CDR2 SVGAGI. The CDR3 coding sequence is TGTGCCAGTTCACAGGGTCCCTTCTACAATGAGCAGTTCTTC. It encodes CASSQGPFYNEQFF.

J is TRBJ1-2 and V is TRBV24-1, with 7 bases lining up with TRBD1. From germline, CDR1 is KGHDR and CDR2 SFDVKD. V shed 0 bases and J 8 bases; nucleotides not matched to a gene: 11. The CDR3 covers 16 residues. The CDR3 sequence: CATSDLYPGTDRGYTF. Here the CDR3 DNA reads TGTGCCACCAGTGATTTGTACCCCGGGACAGATCGGGGCTACACCTTC.